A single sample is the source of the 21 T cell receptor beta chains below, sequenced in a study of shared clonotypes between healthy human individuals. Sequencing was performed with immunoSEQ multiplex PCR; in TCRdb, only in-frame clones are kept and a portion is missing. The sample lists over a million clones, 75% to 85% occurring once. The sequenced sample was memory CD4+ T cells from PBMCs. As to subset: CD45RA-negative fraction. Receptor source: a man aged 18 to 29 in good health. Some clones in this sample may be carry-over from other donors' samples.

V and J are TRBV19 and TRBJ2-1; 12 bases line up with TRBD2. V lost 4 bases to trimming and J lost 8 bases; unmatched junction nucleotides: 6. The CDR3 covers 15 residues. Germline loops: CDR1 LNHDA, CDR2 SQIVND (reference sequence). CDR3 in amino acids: CASSTATSGRDEQFF. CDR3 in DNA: TGTGCCAGTAGTACGGCGACTAGCGGGAGAGATGAGCAGTTCTTC.

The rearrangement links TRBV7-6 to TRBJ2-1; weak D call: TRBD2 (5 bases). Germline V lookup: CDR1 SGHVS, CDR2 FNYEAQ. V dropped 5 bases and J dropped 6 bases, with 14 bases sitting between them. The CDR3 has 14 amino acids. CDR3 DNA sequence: TGTGCCAGCAGCCCTACTCGGAGCGGCAATGAGCAGTTCTTC. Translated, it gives CASSPTRSGNEQFF.

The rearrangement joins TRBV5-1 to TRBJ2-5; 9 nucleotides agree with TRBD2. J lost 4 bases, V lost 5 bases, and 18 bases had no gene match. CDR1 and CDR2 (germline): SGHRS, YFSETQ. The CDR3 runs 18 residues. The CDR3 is CASSYRPRASGILETQYF. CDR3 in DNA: TGCGCCAGCAGTTATCGCCCCCGGGCTAGCGGGATCCTAGAGACCCAGTACTTC.

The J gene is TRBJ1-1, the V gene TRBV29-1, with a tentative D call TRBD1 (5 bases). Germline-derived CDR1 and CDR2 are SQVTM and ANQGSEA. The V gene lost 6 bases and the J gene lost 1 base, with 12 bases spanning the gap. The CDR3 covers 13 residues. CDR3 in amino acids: CSVADNRNTEAFF. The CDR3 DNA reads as TGCAGCGTAGCGGACAACCGGAACACTGAAGCTTTCTTT.

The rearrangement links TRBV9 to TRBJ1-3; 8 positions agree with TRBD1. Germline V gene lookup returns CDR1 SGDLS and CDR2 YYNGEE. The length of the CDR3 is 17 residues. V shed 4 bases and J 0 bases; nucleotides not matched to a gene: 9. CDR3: CASSPRDRPSSGNTIYF. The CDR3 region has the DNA TGTGCCAGCAGCCCGCGGGACAGGCCGAGCTCTGGAAACACCATATATTTT.

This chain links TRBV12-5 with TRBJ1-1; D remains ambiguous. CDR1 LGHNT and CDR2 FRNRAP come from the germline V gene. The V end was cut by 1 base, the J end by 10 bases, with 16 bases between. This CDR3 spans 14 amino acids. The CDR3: CASGLGGLSPVAFF. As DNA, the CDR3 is TGTGCTAGTGGTTTGGGAGGACTGTCCCCCGTAGCTTTCTTT.

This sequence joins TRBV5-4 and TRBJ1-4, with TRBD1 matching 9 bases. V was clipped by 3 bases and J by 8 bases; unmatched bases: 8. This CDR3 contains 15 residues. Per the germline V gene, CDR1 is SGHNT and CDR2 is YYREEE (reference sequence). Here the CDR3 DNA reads TGTGCCAGCAGCTCCTGGACAGGGGAGGGGGAAAAACTGTTTTTT. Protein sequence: CASSSWTGEGEKLFF.

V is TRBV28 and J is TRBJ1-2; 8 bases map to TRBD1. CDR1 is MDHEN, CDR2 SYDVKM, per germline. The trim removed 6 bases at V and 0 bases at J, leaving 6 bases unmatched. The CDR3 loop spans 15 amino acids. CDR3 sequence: CASSSQGVANYGYTF. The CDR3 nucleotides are TGTGCCAGCAGCTCACAGGGGGTAGCTAACTATGGCTACACCTTC.

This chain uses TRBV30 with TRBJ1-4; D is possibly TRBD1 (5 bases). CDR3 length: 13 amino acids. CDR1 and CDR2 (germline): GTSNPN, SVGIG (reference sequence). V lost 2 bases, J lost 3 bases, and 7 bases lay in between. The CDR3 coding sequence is TGTGCCTGGAGTTGGGGCCCTAATGAAAAACTGTTTTTT. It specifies CAWSWGPNEKLFF.

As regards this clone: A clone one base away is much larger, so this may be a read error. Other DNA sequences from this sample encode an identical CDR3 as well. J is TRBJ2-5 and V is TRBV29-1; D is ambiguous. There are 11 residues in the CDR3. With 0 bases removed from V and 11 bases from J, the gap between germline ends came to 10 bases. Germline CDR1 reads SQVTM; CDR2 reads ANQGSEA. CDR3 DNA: TGCAGCGTTGAAGACTGGGATGAGCAGTACTTC. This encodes CSVEDWDEQYF.

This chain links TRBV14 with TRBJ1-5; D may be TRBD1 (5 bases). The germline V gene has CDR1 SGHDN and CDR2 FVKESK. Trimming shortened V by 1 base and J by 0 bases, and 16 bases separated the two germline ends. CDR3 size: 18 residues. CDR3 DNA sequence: TGTGCCAGCAGCCAAGCGTCAGGGTTAGTTGATAGCAATCAGCCCCAGCATTTT. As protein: CASSQASGLVDSNQPQHF.

The CDR3 reads CASSPPTGLNTEAFF. The CDR3 DNA sequence: TGTGCCAGCAGCCCACCGACTGGCTTGAACACTGAAGCTTTCTTT. The chain combines TRBV7-2 with TRBJ1-1; unclear D gene. CDR3 length equals 15 residues. Trimming shortened V by 5 bases and J by 0 bases, and 13 bases separated the two germline ends. Germline V gene sequence: CDR1 SGHTA, CDR2 FQGNSA.

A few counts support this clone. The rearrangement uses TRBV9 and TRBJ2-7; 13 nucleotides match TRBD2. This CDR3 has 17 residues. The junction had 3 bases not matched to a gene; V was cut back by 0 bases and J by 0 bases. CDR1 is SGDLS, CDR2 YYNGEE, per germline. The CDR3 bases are TGTGCCAGCAGCGTAGGGACTAGCGGGAGTAGCTCCTACGAGCAGTACTTC. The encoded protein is CASSVGTSGSSSYEQYF.

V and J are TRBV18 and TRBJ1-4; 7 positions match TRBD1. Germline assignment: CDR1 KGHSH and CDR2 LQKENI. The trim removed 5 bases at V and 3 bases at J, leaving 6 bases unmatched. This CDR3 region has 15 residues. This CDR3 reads CASSSDRLPNEKLFF. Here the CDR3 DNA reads TGTGCCAGCTCATCGGACAGGTTGCCTAATGAAAAACTGTTTTTT.

The CDR3 loop is CAIGRDRRGETQYF. CDR3 nucleotides: TGTGCCATCGGGAGGGACAGGCGGGGAGAGACCCAGTACTTC. This chain connects TRBV10-3 to TRBJ2-5, with TRBD1 as a possible D gene (8 bases). Trimming cost V 8 bases and J 4 bases, with 17 bases left between them. This CDR3 spans 14 amino acids. CDR1 is ENHRY, CDR2 SYGVKD, per germline.

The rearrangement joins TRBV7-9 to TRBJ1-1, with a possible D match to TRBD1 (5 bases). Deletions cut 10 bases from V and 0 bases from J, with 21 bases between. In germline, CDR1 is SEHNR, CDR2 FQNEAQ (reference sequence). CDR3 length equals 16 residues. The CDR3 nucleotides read TGTGCCACCCGGTCCTGGGGCCTATCCTTGAACACTGAAGCTTTCTTT. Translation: CATRSWGLSLNTEAFF.

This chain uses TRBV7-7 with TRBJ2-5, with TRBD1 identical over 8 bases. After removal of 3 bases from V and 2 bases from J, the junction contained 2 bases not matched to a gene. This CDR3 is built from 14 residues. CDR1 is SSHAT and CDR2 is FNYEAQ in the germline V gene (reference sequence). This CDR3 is CASSFNRGQETQYF. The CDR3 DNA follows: TGTGCCAGCAGCTTTAACAGGGGGCAAGAGACCCAGTACTTC. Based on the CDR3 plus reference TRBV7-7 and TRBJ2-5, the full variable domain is GAGVSQSPRYKVTKRGQDVTLRCDPISSHATLYWYQQALGQGPEFLTYFNYEAQPDKSGLPSDRFSAERPEGSISTLTIQRTEQRDSAMYRCASSFNRGQETQYFGPGTRLLVL.

CDR3 nucleotides: TGTGCCAGCAGCTTGGTACAAGAATCCTACAATGAGCAGTTCTTC. This encodes CASSLVQESYNEQFF. The chain joins TRBV5-6 to TRBJ2-1; D gene unclear. This CDR3 region has 15 residues. V shed 0 bases and J shed 1 base, with 8 bases lying between them. The germline V gene encodes CDR1 SGHDT and CDR2 YYEEEE.

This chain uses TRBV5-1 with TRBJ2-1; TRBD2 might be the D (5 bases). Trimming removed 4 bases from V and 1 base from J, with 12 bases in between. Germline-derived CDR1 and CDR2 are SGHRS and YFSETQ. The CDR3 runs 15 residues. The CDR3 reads CASSASLGSYNEQFF. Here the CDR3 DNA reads TGCGCCAGCAGCGCCTCACTAGGATCCTACAATGAGCAGTTCTTC.

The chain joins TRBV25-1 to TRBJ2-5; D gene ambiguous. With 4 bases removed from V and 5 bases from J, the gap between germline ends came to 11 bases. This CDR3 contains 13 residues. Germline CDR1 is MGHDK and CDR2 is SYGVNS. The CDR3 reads CASSGAARETQYF. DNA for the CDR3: TGTGCCAGCAGTGGGGCCGCAAGGGAGACCCAGTACTTC.

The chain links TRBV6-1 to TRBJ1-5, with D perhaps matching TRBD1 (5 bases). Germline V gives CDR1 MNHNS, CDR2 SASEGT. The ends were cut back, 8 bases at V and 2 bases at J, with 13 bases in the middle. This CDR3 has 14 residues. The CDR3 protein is CASSSVGGNQPQHF. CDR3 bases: TGTGCCAGCTCCAGCGTGGGGGGCAATCAGCCCCAGCATTTT.